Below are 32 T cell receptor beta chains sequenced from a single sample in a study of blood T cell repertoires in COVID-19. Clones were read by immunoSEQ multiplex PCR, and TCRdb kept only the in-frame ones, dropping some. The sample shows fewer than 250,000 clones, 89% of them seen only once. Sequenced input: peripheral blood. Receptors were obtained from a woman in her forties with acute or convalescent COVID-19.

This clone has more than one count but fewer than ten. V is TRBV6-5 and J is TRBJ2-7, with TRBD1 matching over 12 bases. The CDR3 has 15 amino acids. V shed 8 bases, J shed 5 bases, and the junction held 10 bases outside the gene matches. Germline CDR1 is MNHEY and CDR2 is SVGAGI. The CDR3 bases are TGTGCCAGCTCAGCATGGGACAGGGGGCTAAACGAGCAGTACGTC. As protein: CASSAWDRGLNEQYV.

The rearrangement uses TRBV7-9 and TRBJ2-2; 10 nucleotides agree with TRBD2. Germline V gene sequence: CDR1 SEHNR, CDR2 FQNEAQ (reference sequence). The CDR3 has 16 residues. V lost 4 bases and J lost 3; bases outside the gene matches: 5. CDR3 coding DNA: TGTGCCAGCAGCTCCCCGAGCGGGGGGGACACCGGGGAGCTGTTTTTT. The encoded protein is CASSSPSGGDTGELFF.

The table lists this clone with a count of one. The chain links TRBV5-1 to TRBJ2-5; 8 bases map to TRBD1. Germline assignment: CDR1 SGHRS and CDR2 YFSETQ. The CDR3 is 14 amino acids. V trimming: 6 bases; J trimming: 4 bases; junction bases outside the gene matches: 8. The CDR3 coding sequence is TGCGCCAGCAACCCAGACAGGGGAGGAGAGACCCAGTACTTC. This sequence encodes CASNPDRGGETQYF.

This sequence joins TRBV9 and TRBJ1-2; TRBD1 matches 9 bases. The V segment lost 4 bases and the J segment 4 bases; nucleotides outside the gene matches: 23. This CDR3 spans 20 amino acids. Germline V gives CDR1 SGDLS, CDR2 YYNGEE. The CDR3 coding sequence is TGTGCCAGCAGCTCCCGTAGGGGGCGGGACAGGGAGCCCGGGGGCTATGGCTACACCTTC. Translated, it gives CASSSRRGRDREPGGYGYTF.

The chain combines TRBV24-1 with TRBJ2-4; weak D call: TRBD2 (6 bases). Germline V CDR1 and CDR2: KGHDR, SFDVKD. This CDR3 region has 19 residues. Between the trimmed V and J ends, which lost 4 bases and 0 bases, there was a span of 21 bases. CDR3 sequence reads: CATSDPGMGDSLAKNIQYF. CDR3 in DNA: TGTGCCACCAGTGACCCGGGGATGGGGGACTCACTAGCCAAAAACATTCAGTACTTC.

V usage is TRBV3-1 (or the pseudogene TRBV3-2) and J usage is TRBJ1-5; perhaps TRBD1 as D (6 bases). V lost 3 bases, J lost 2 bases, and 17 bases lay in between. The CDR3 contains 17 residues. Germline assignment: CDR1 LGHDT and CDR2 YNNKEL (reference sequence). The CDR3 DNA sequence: TGTGCCAGCAGCCAGTCCTGGGACACCGAAGGCAATCAGCCCCAGCATTTT. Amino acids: CASSQSWDTEGNQPQHF.

The chain's CDR3 is CASSPVEPGQGNSPLHF. For the CDR3, the DNA is TGCGCCAGCAGCCCAGTAGAGCCGGGACAGGGAAATTCACCCCTCCACTTT. The chain uses TRBV5-1 and TRBJ1-6; 9 bases fit TRBD1. The CDR3 contains 17 residues. Trimming at V came to 4 bases and at J to 7 bases, leaving 12 bases not matched to a gene. Per germline, CDR1 SGHRS and CDR2 YFSETQ.

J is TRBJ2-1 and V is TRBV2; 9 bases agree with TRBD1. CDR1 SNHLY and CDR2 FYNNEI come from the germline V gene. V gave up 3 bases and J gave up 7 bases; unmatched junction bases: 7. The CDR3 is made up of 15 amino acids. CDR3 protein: CASSDADRGRNEQFF. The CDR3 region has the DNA TGTGCCAGCAGTGATGCGGACAGGGGTAGGAATGAGCAGTTCTTC.

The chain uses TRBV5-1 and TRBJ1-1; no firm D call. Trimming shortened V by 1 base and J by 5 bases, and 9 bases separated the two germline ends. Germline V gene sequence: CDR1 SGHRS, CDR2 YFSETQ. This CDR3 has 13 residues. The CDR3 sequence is CASSLSGITEAFF. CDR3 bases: TGCGCCAGCAGCTTGTCCGGGATAACTGAAGCTTTCTTT.

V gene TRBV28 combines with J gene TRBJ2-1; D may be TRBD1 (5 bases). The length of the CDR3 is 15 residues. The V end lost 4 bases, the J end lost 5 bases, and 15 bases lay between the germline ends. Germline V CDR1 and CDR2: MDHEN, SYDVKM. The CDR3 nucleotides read TGTGCCAGCAGTTGGACCACTACAGGACACAATGAGCAGTTCTTC. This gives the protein CASSWTTTGHNEQFF.

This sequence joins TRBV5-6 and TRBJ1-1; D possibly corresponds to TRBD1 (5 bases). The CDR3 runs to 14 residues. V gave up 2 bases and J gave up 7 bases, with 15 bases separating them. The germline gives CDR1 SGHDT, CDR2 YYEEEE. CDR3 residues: CASSLNLREHEAFF. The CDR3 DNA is TGTGCCAGCAGCTTAAACCTCAGGGAACATGAAGCTTTCTTT.

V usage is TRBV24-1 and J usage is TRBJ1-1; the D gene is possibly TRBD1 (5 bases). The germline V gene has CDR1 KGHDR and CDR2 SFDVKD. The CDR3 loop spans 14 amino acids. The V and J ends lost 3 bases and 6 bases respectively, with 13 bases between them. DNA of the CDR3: TGTGCCACCAGTGATAATGGACACAAGGCTGAAGCTTTCTTT. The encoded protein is CATSDNGHKAEAFF.

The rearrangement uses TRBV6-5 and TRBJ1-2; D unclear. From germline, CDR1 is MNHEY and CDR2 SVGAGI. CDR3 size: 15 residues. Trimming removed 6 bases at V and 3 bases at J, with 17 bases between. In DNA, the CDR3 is TGTGCCAGCAGCCATGCGGGAAACGGTCACTATGGCTACACCTTC. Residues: CASSHAGNGHYGYTF.

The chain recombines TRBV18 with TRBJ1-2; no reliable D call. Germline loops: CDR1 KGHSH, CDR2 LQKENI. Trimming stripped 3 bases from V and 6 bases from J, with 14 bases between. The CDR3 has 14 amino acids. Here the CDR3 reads CASSPNGDINGYTF. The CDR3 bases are TGTGCCAGCTCACCCAACGGGGATATTAATGGCTACACCTTC.

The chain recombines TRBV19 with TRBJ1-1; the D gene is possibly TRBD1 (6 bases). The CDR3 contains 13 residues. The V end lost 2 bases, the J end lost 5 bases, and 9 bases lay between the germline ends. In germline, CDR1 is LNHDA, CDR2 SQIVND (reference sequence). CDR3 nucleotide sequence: TGTGCCAGTAGTATATACAGGGAAACTGAAGCTTTCTTT. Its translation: CASSIYRETEAFF. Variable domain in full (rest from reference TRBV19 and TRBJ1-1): DGGITQSPKYLFRKEGQNVTLSCEQNLNHDAMYWYRQDPGQGLRLIYYSQIVNDFQKGDIAEGYSVSREKKESFPLTVTSAQKNPTAFYLCASSIYRETEAFFGQGTRLTVV.

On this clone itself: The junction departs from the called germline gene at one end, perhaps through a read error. CDR3 DNA sequence: TGTGCCAGCTCACCGACTAGCGGGGGGTCCTCCAATGAGCAGTTCTTC. As protein: CASSPTSGGSSNEQFF. The chain joins TRBV18 to TRBJ2-1, with 13 bases fitting TRBD2. The CDR3 has 16 amino acids. CDR1 KGHSH and CDR2 LQKENI come from the germline V gene. The full variable domain, completed using reference TRBV18 and TRBJ2-1, is NAGVMQNPRHLVRRRGQEARLRCSPMKGHSHVYWYRQLPEEGLKFMVYLQKENIIDESGMPKERFSAEFPKEGPSILRIQQVVRGDSAAYFCASSPTSGGSSNEQFFGPGTRLTVL.

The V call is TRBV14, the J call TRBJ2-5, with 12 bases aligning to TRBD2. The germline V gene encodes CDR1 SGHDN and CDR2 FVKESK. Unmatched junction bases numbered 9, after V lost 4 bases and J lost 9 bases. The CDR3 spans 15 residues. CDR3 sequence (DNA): TGTGCCAGCAGCCCGACTAGCGGGGGCCGTTGGGCCCAGTACTTC. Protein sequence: CASSPTSGGRWAQYF.

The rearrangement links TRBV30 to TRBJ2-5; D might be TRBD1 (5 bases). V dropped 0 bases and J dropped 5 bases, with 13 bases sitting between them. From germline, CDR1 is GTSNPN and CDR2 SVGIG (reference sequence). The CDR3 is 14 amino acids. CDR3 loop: CAWSVHRRWETQYF. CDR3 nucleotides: TGTGCCTGGAGTGTACACAGGCGGTGGGAGACCCAGTACTTC.

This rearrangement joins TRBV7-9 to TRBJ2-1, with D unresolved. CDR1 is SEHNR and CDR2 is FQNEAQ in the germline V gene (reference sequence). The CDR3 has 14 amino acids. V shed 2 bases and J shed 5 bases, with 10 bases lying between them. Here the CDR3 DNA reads TGTGCCAGCAGCTTACCGGAGAAGAACAATGAGCAGTTCTTC. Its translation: CASSLPEKNNEQFF. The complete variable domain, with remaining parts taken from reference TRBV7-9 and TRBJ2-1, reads DTGVSQNPRHKITKRGQNVTFRCDPISEHNRLYWYRQTLGQGPEFLTYFQNEAQLEKSRLLSDRFSAERPKGSFSTLEIQRTEQGDSAMYLCASSLPEKNNEQFFGPGTRLTVL.

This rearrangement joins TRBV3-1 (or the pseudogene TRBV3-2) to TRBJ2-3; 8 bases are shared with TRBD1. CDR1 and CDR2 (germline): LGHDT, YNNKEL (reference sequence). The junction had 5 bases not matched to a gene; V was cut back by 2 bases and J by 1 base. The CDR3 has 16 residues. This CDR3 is CASSQPPGQGTDTQYF. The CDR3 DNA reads TGTGCCAGCAGCCAACCCCCGGGACAGGGCACAGATACGCAGTATTTT.

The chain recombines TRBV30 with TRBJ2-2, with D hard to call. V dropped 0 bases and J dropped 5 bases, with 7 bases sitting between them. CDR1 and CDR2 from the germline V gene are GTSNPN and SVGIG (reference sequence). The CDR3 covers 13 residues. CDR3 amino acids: CAWSVSGTGELFF. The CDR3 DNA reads TGTGCCTGGAGTGTTTCGGGTACCGGGGAGCTGTTTTTT.

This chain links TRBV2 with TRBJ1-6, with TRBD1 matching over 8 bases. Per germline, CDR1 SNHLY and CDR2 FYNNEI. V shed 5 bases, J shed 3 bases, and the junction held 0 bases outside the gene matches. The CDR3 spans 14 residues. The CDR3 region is CASSTGGYNSPLHF. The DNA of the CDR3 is TGTGCCAGCAGTACAGGGGGCTATAATTCACCCCTCCACTTT.

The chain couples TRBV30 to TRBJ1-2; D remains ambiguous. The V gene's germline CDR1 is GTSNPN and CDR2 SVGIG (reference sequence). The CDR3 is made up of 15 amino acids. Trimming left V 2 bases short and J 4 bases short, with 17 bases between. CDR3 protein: CAWSRRREISYGYTF. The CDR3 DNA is TGTGCCTGGAGTAGGAGACGGGAGATTAGCTATGGCTACACCTTC.

CDR3 DNA sequence: TGTGCCAGCAGCACGGACCGACAGACTCTCTATGGCTACACCTTC. Translation gives CASSTDRQTLYGYTF. The rearrangement uses TRBV7-8 and TRBJ1-2; TRBD1 is a possible D gene (5 bases). V was shortened by 5 bases and J by 4 bases, with 17 bases between the two germline ends. Germline V gene data show CDR1 as SGHVS and CDR2 as FQNEAQ. This CDR3 contains 15 residues.

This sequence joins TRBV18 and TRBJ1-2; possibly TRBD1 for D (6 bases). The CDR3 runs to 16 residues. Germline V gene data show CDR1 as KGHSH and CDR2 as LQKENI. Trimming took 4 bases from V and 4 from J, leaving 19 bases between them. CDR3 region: CASSLSMGRGSYGYTF. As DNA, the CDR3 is TGTGCCAGCTCACTAAGTATGGGCAGGGGAAGCTATGGCTACACCTTC.

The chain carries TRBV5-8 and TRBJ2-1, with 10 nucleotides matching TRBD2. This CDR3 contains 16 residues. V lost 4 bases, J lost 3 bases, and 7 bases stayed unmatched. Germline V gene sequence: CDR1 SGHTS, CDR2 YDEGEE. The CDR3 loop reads CASSGQRGGHYNEQFF. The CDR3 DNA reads TGTGCCAGCAGCGGGCAGCGGGGGGGCCACTACAATGAGCAGTTCTTC.

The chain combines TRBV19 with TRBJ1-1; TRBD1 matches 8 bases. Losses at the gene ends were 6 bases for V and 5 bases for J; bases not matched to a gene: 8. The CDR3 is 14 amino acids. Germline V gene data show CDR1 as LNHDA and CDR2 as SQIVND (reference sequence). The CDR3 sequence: CASSLTGEGTEAFF. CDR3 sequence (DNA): TGTGCCAGTAGCTTGACAGGGGAGGGGACTGAAGCTTTCTTT.

CDR3 sequence (DNA): TGTGCCAGCAGTCAGACTGAAGCTTTCTTT. Its protein product is CASSQTEAFF. The rearrangement links TRBV2 to TRBJ1-1; no reliable D call. The CDR3 length is 10 residues. Trimming cost V 5 bases and J 5 bases, with 3 bases left between them. Germline V lookup: CDR1 SNHLY, CDR2 FYNNEI.

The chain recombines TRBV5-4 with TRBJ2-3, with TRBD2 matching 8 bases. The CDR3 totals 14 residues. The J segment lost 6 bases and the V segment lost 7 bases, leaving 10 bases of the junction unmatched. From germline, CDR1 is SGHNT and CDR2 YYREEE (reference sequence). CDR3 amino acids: CASGQLAGYDTQYF. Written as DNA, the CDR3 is TGTGCCAGCGGCCAATTAGCGGGGTACGATACGCAGTATTTT.

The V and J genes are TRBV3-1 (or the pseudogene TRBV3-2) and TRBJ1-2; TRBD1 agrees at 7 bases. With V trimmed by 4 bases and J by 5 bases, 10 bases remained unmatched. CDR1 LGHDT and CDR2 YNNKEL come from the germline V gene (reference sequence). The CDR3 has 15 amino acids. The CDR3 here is CASSPANRGAYGYTF. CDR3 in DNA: TGTGCCAGCAGCCCGGCCAACAGGGGCGCGTATGGCTACACCTTC.

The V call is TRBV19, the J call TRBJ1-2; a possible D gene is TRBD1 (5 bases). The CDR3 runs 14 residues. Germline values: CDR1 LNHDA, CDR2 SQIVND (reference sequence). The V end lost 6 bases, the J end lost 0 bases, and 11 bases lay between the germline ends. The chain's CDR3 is CASRNTGANYGYTF. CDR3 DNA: TGTGCCAGTAGGAACACAGGCGCTAACTATGGCTACACCTTC.

This CDR3 reads CASSLGQVISGANVLTF. The CDR3 region has the DNA TGCGCCAGCAGCTTGGGGCAGGTTATCTCTGGGGCCAACGTCCTGACTTTC. The chain uses TRBV5-1 and TRBJ2-6; the D is unclear. CDR1 and CDR2 (germline): SGHRS, YFSETQ. The CDR3 is 17 amino acids. V dropped 0 bases and J dropped 0 bases, with 10 bases sitting between them.